This TCR beta chain stems from a study of lymphopenia after photon versus proton radiotherapy. Germline V gene data show CDR1 as SNHLY and CDR2 as FYNNEI. This CDR3 contains 14 residues. V dropped 7 bases and J dropped 4; count of bases not matched to a gene: 3. Clones were read by immunoSEQ multiplex PCR, and TCRdb kept only the in-frame ones, dropping some. The profile shows about 58,000 clones, 65% to 85% of them singletons. Here the sequenced sample was peripheral blood, taken from a patient treated with proton-based radiotherapy. The sequence derives from a man in his sixties with pancreatic cancer. The chain employs TRBV2 and TRBJ2-7; 14 positions agree with TRBD2. The CDR3: CASTGTSGRYEQYF. The CDR3 coding sequence is TGTGCCAGCACGGGGACTAGCGGGAGATACGAGCAGTACTTC.